The source of this T cell receptor (beta chain) is a study of radiation and T cells in renal cell carcinoma. This table comes from immunoSEQ multiplex PCR, and its TCRdb copy is limited to in-frame clones, with some not included. The sample has some 150,000 clones, roughly 83% seen once; the top ten hold roughly 25%. The V gene's germline CDR1 is KGHSH and CDR2 LQKENI. V dropped 3 bases and J dropped 0 bases, with 9 bases sitting between them. The CDR3 is 15 amino acids. Time point here: baseline pretreatment blood. Stated treatment: 15 Gy SBRT to primary tumor, nephrectomy 4 weeks later. Clear cell pathology was present in this patient's renal cell carcinoma.

The source was blood, collected from a patient whose treatment included radiotherapy and nephrectomy. This chain uses TRBV18 with TRBJ2-4; D remains unclear. The TCR sequence derives from a woman aged 50 to 60 with renal cell carcinoma. The CDR3 spells CASSPVALAKNIQYF. The CDR3 DNA reads as TGTGCCAGCTCACCGGTCGCCTTAGCCAAAAACATTCAGTACTTC.